Listed below are T cell receptor beta chains from one sample, sequenced in a study of T cell clonotyping in hematopoietic cell transplantation. Only in-frame clones appear in the TCRdb table, and some are missing; sequencing was by immunoSEQ multiplex PCR. Among tens of thousands of clones listed, roughly 94% were seen once. This sample comprised peripheral blood mononuclear cells, obtained before stem cell transplant. These receptors were taken from a man aged 35-49 years with chronic myeloid leukemia. Some clones in this sample may be carry-over from other donors' samples. Both conserved end residues are part of each CDR3. D genes are given only for firm matches. The size entry is marked missing in some rows and otherwise reads once, few, many or a size class.

abundance	v_gene	d_gene	j_gene	CDR3aa	CDR3nt
.	TRBV7-2	TRBD2	TRBJ2-5	CASSRRGVSGGSETQYF	TGTGCCAGCAGTCGTAGAGGGGTTAGCGGGGGGTCGGAGACCCAGTACTTC
.	TRBV7-2	TRBD1	TRBJ2-2	CASSLQGVDTGELFF	TGTGCCAGCAGCCTCCAGGGGGTCGACACCGGGGAGCTGTTTTTT
.	TRBV7-2	.	TRBJ1-6	CASSLRWNLYNSPLHF	TGTGCCAGCAGCCTAAGGTGGAATCTCTATAATTCACCCCTCCACTTT
few	TRBV2	.	TRBJ1-2	CASSVEGGYDYGYTF	TGTGCCAGCAGTGTAGAGGGGGGTTACGACTATGGCTACACCTTC
.	TRBV7-3	TRBD2	TRBJ2-2	CASSSIAGAPGTGELFF	TGTGCCAGCAGCTCAATAGCGGGGGCGCCCGGCACCGGGGAGCTGTTTTTT
.	TRBV5-1	.	TRBJ2-5	CASSFGPQETQYF	TGCGCCAGCAGCTTCGGGCCCCAAGAGACCCAGTACTTC
.	TRBV6-1	.	TRBJ2-3	CASSEGFGATGDTQYF	TGTGCCAGCAGTGAAGGATTCGGGGCTACGGGAGATACGCAGTATTTT
.	TRBV30	TRBD2	TRBJ2-3	CAWASGYTDTQYF	TGTGCCTGGGCTAGCGGATACACAGATACGCAGTATTTT
once	TRBV4-3	.	TRBJ2-2	CASSHNLGRTGELFF	TGCGCCAGCAGCCACAATTTAGGGCGGACCGGGGAGCTGTTTTTT
.	TRBV5-1	TRBD1	TRBJ2-7	CASSSQGAQANEQYF	TGCGCCAGCAGCTCCCAGGGGGCGCAGGCCAACGAGCAGTACTTC
.	TRBV19	.	TRBJ2-7	CASRKTENYEQYF	TGTGCCAGTAGAAAGACAGAAAACTACGAGCAGTACTTC
.	TRBV5-6	.	TRBJ1-1	CASSHWNTEAFF	TGTGCCAGCAGTCACTGGAACACTGAAGCTTTCTTT
.	TRBV7-2	.	TRBJ2-1	CASSPTPSKNNEQFF	TGTGCCAGCAGCCCTACCCCCTCGAAGAACAATGAGCAGTTCTTC
.	TRBV5-8	.	TRBJ1-2	CASSYNAGDNYGYTF	TGTGCCAGCAGCTATAATGCAGGGGATAACTATGGCTACACCTTC
once	TRBV30	.	TRBJ1-6	CAWSPPGAMGSSYNSPLHF	TGTGCCTGGAGTCCTCCAGGGGCGATGGGGAGCTCCTATAATTCACCCCTCCACTTT
.	TRBV25-1	.	TRBJ2-3	CASSVGRGRTDTQYF	TGTGCCAGCAGTGTCGGCCGGGGGCGGACAGATACGCAGTATTTT
.	TRBV4-2	.	TRBJ1-1	CASSPRLNTEAFF	TGTGCCAGCAGCCCTAGGCTGAACACTGAAGCTTTCTTT
.	TRBV28	.	TRBJ1-6	CASSPDGKPPYNSPLHF	TGTGCCAGCAGCCCGGACGGGAAACCTCCCTATAATTCACCCCTCCACTTT
.	TRBV27	.	TRBJ1-1	CASSSQGYTEAFF	TGTGCCAGCAGTTCCCAGGGGTACACTGAAGCTTTCTTT
.	TRBV9	.	TRBJ2-3	CASSVSSAAGTDTQYF	TGTGCCAGCAGCGTATCTAGCGCCGCCGGCACAGATACGCAGTATTTT
.	TRBV7-8	.	TRBJ1-2	CASSFASGNGYTF	TGTGCCAGCAGCTTTGCTAGTGGAAATGGCTACACCTTC
.	TRBV28	TRBD1	TRBJ2-7	CASSFSGQGAGEQYF	TGTGCCAGCAGTTTTAGCGGACAGGGGGCGGGGGAGCAGTACTTC
.	TRBV4-3	TRBD1	TRBJ1-2	CASSPGTGVSYGYTF	TGCGCCAGCAGCCCAGGGACAGGGGTTAGCTATGGCTACACCTTC
few	TRBV2	TRBD2	TRBJ2-2	CATKRDSIYTGELFF	TGTGCCACCAAGCGGGACTCAATCTACACCGGGGAGCTGTTTTTT
.	TRBV27	.	TRBJ2-2	CASSLSGFNTGELFF	TGTGCCAGCAGTTTATCGGGATTCAACACCGGGGAGCTGTTTTTT
.	TRBV5-1	TRBD1	TRBJ2-2	CASIPGAGGDTGELFF	TGCGCCAGCATCCCAGGAGCAGGGGGCGACACCGGGGAGCTGTTTTTT
.	TRBV6-5	TRBD2	TRBJ2-2	CASSYGGGRTGELFF	TGTGCCAGCAGTTACGGCGGGGGTAGAACCGGGGAGCTGTTTTTT
.	TRBV5-8	.	TRBJ1-5	CASSLRPIDQPQHF	TGTGCCAGCAGCCTGCGCCCGATAGATCAGCCCCAGCATTTT
once	TRBV2	.	TRBJ1-1	CASSLQTGTTEAFF	TGTGCCAGCAGCCTCCAAACAGGGACCACTGAAGCTTTCTTT
.	TRBV28	.	TRBJ1-2	CASSLPQDGYTF	TGTGCCAGCAGTCTCCCGCAAGATGGCTACACCTTC
.	TRBV5-6	.	TRBJ2-5	CASSSVRETQYF	TGTGCCAGCAGCTCCGTCCGGGAGACCCAGTACTTC
.	TRBV6-5	.	TRBJ2-1	CASSYQTGGFNEQFF	TGTGCCAGCAGTTATCAGACCGGGGGTTTCAATGAGCAGTTCTTC
.	TRBV7-6	.	TRBJ1-5	CASSLGDYSNQPQHF	TGTGCCAGCAGCTTAGGGGATTACAGCAATCAGCCCCAGCATTTT
.	TRBV7-3	TRBD1	TRBJ1-6	CASSSDRVKNSPLHF	TGTGCCAGCAGCTCAGACAGGGTGAAAAATTCACCCCTCCACTTT
.	TRBV15	.	TRBJ1-1	CATSRESRPGLNTEAFF	TGTGCCACCAGCAGAGAGAGCCGCCCCGGATTGAACACTGAAGCTTTCTTT
.	TRBV6-5	.	TRBJ1-6	CASTRSKGSPLHF	TGTGCCAGCACCAGGTCTAAAGGTTCACCCCTCCACTTT
.	TRBV7-2	.	TRBJ2-3	CASSLVVRRRGATQYF	TGTGCCAGCAGCTTAGTGGTCCGACGACGGGGAGCTACGCAGTATTTT
once	TRBV4-2	.	TRBJ1-1	CASSQDVQEWNTEAFF	TGTGCCAGCAGCCAAGATGTCCAGGAATGGAACACTGAAGCTTTCTTT
.	TRBV25-1	TRBD1	TRBJ1-6	CASALGDSPHNSPLHF	TGTGCCAGCGCCCTAGGGGACAGTCCCCATAATTCACCCCTCCACTTT